A single sample gave rise to the 21 T cell receptor beta chains below, sequenced in a study of human T cells and chemical hapten exposure. As to time point: pre-sensitization, week 0. Treatment denoted: therapeutic diphenylcyclopropenone sensitization with weekly scalp DPC. TCRdb re-called the RACE reads with MiXCR, one entry per CDR3 protein. The table shows 300,000 to 450,000 distinct CDR3 sequences, with 4.5% to 5.5% occurring only once. Here the sequenced sample was whole blood, taken in connection with sensitization to the hapten diphenylcyclopropenone (DPC). The receptors here all came from a woman under 30 with alopecia areata. Some clones in this sample may be carry-over from other donors' samples.

This clonotype was picked up many times. V usage is TRBV10-1 and J usage is TRBJ2-7, with D perhaps matching TRBD1 (6 bases). V was cut by 0 bases and J by 2 bases, with 8 bases left in between. CDR1 and CDR2 from the germline V gene are WNHNN and SYGVQD (reference sequence). The CDR3 spans 14 residues. CDR3 DNA sequence: TGCGCCAGCAGTGAGTCACGGACAGCCTACGAGCAGTACTTC. Translation gives CASSESRTAYEQYF.

This chain links TRBV4-3 with TRBJ2-1, with TRBD2 matching over 8 bases. Germline lookup yields CDR1 LGHNA and CDR2 YSLEER. V was clipped by 0 bases and J by 10 bases; unmatched bases: 5. This CDR3 comprises 14 residues. Here the CDR3 DNA reads TGCGCCAGCAGCCAAGATCCGGGACTAGGAGAGCAGTTCTTC. Translating gives CASSQDPGLGEQFF.

This clonotype has just a few counts. This chain uses TRBV18 with TRBJ1-2; TRBD1 agrees at 10 bases. The CDR3 extends over 16 amino acids. J gave up 6 bases and V 6 bases, and 13 bases lay outside the gene matches. Germline V gene sequence: CDR1 KGHSH, CDR2 LQKENI. Here the CDR3 DNA reads TGTGCCAGCTCTCTCGGATCCCGACAGGGGGCAGATGGCTACACCTTC. Protein product: CASSLGSRQGADGYTF.

This clonotype has only a few counts. The rearrangement uses TRBV6-1 and TRBJ1-6; tentatively, D is TRBD1 (5 bases). The germline V and J ends were trimmed by 5 bases and 8 bases, with 16 bases remaining between them. Per the germline V gene, CDR1 is MNHNS and CDR2 is SASEGT. CDR3 length: 15 residues. This chain's CDR3 is CASSPQWDGYSPLHF. DNA of the CDR3: TGTGCCAGCAGTCCCCAATGGGACGGATATTCACCCCTCCACTTT.

This clonotype was detected only a few times. This chain links TRBV7-2 with TRBJ2-1; 7 bases match TRBD2. CDR1 is SGHTA and CDR2 is FQGNSA in the germline V gene. CDR3 length: 14 amino acids. V lost 1 base and J lost 7; bases outside the gene matches: 4. The CDR3 DNA reads as TGTGCCAGCAGCTTAGGACTAGCCCCTAATGAGCAGTTCTTC. Its translation is CASSLGLAPNEQFF.

This clonotype was picked up many times. This chain joins TRBV3-1 and TRBJ1-1; TRBD1 agrees at 8 bases. V gave up 6 bases and J gave up 2 bases; unmatched junction bases: 8. This CDR3 has 15 residues. Germline values: CDR1 LGHDT, CDR2 YNNKEL (reference sequence). CDR3 sequence: CASRYKQGVNTEAFF. The CDR3 nucleotides read TGTGCCAGCAGATATAAACAGGGGGTTAACACTGAAGCTTTCTTT.

This clonotype appeared many times. The V call is TRBV7-3, the J call TRBJ1-6, with 10 bases that match TRBD1. CDR3 length: 14 amino acids. The V segment lost 4 bases and the J segment 9 bases; nucleotides outside the gene matches: 3. CDR1 SGHTA and CDR2 FQGTGA come from the germline V gene. The CDR3 sequence is CASSSRDRGSPLHF. DNA of the CDR3: TGTGCCAGCAGCTCCCGGGACAGGGGTTCACCCCTCCACTTT.

There are a few counts of this clonotype. The J gene is TRBJ1-2, the V gene TRBV28; the D is unclear. This CDR3 has 16 amino acids. Deletions cut 4 bases from V and 3 bases from J, with 18 bases between. CDR1 and CDR2 from the germline V gene are MDHEN and SYDVKM. The CDR3 DNA follows: TGTGCCAGCAGTTATAAGAAGGACGCCGGGGACTATGGCTACACCTTC. This encodes CASSYKKDAGDYGYTF.

The chain recombines TRBV11-3 with TRBJ2-7; D uncertain. CDR1 and CDR2 (germline): SGHNT, YENEEA. The CDR3 length is 12 residues. Trimming took off 1 base at V and 8 bases at J, with 9 bases between the two ends. CDR3 amino acids: CASSLGLEKQYF. CDR3 coding DNA: TGTGCCAGCAGCTTAGGTCTGGAGAAGCAGTACTTC.

This clonotype was counted between two and nine times. The CDR3 is CSALRGGFGNQPQHF. The CDR3 DNA reads TGCAGTGCTCTCCGGGGGGGTTTCGGGAATCAGCCCCAGCATTTT. The genes are TRBV20-1 and TRBJ1-5; tentatively, D is TRBD1 (5 bases). Germline V gene lookup returns CDR1 DFQATT and CDR2 SNEGSKA (reference sequence). The CDR3 extends over 15 amino acids. Trimming shortened V by 5 bases and J by 4 bases, and 18 bases separated the two germline ends.

This clonotype was seen only a few times. The chain joins TRBV12-3 or TRBV12-4 to TRBJ1-6, with D perhaps matching TRBD1 (5 bases). Trimming took 3 bases from V and 10 from J, leaving 13 bases between them. The CDR3 runs to 14 residues. DNA for the CDR3: TGTGCCAGCAGTTTCCAGGGCGGGGGGTCACCCCTCCACTTT. Amino acid sequence: CASSFQGGGSPLHF.

The rearrangement joins TRBV5-1 to TRBJ2-1; D is possibly TRBD2 (6 bases). V shed 4 bases and J shed 5 bases, with 16 bases lying between them. This CDR3 is built from 15 residues. Germline V gene sequence: CDR1 SGHRS, CDR2 YFSETQ. This chain's CDR3 is CASSIAVSRDNEQFF. The CDR3 bases are TGCGCCAGCAGCATAGCGGTTTCGAGGGACAATGAGCAGTTCTTC.

The chain carries TRBV6-5 and TRBJ1-3, with D maybe TRBD1 (5 bases). CDR3 length equals 16 residues. V was shortened by 8 bases and J by 1 base, with 18 bases between the two germline ends. Looked up from germline, CDR1 is MNHEY and CDR2 is SVGAGI. CDR3: CASGSRRDASGNTIYF. As DNA, the CDR3 is TGTGCCAGCGGCTCCAGACGGGACGCGTCTGGAAACACCATATATTTT.

This clonotype was found a few times. V gene TRBV6-6 combines with J gene TRBJ1-5; D gene uncertain. V was trimmed by 0 bases and J by 1 base, leaving 13 bases between them. The CDR3 has 17 residues. CDR1 and CDR2 (germline): MNHNY, SVGAGI (reference sequence). The CDR3 protein is CASSYSAPEVSNQPQHF. CDR3 nucleotides: TGTGCCAGCAGTTACTCGGCTCCGGAGGTGAGCAATCAGCCCCAGCATTTT.

This clonotype was detected only once. This likely reflects a read error, since a far larger clone is one base away. This sequence joins TRBV6-1 and TRBJ1-1, with D perhaps TRBD1 (6 bases). The V gene's germline CDR1 is MNHNS and CDR2 SASEGT. This CDR3 contains 13 residues. In nucleotides, the CDR3 is TGTGCCAGCAGCCAGCAGGGGAACATTGAAGCTTTCTTT. It encodes CASSQQGNIEAFF.

This clonotype was detected ten times or more. V is TRBV15 and J is TRBJ1-5, with D perhaps TRBD1 (6 bases). The CDR3 has 17 residues. Trimming took off 0 bases at V and 3 bases at J, with 15 bases between the two ends. Germline V gene sequence: CDR1 LNHNV, CDR2 YYDKDF (reference sequence). DNA of the CDR3: TGTGCCACCAGCAGAGATGGGCTAACAGGGAACAATCAGCCCCAGCATTTT. This gives the protein CATSRDGLTGNNQPQHF.

There are many counts of this clonotype. The chain couples TRBV20-1 to TRBJ2-2; no firm D call. The V gene lost 3 bases and the J gene lost 1 base, with 6 bases spanning the gap. Germline CDR1 is DFQATT and CDR2 is SNEGSKA (reference sequence). The CDR3 sequence is 13 residues long. Here the CDR3 reads CSASHRNTGELFF. CDR3 DNA sequence: TGCAGTGCTAGCCACAGGAACACCGGGGAGCTGTTTTTT.

In its sample, this clonotype was seen many times. The J gene is TRBJ1-5, the V gene TRBV18, with D perhaps TRBD1 (5 bases). V was clipped by 0 bases and J by 3 bases, with 9 bases between them. The CDR3 has 15 amino acids. Germline values: CDR1 KGHSH, CDR2 LQKENI. CDR3 sequence reads: CASSPPGLLNQPQHF. The CDR3 region has the DNA TGTGCCAGCTCACCACCGGGACTTCTCAATCAGCCCCAGCATTTT.

The chain links TRBV5-1 to TRBJ2-7; 7 bases align to TRBD1. The ends lost 4 bases at V and 2 bases at J; junction bases unmatched: 9. Germline V lookup: CDR1 SGHRS, CDR2 YFSETQ. This CDR3 comprises 15 residues. The CDR3 spells CASSGWTGVTYEQYF. The CDR3 DNA is TGCGCCAGCAGCGGCTGGACAGGCGTTACCTACGAGCAGTACTTC.

This clonotype was observed at least ten times. J is TRBJ1-5 and V is TRBV4-1; the match to TRBD1 covers 7 bases. CDR1 is MGHRA and CDR2 is YSYEKL in the germline V gene. The CDR3 length is 14 residues. The V segment lost 4 bases and the J segment 5 bases; nucleotides outside the gene matches: 5. CDR3 in amino acids: CASSPTTGDQPQHF. In DNA form, the CDR3 reads TGCGCCAGCAGCCCCACCACAGGGGATCAGCCCCAGCATTTT.

The J gene is TRBJ2-3, the V gene TRBV6-2 or TRBV6-3; TRBD1 matches 7 bases. The V segment lost 7 bases and the J segment 2 bases; nucleotides outside the gene matches: 12. The CDR3 spans 16 residues. Germline CDR1 reads MNHEY; CDR2 reads SVGEGT. The CDR3 nucleotides read TGTGCCAGCAAAGGGGGCCTCCCGACCCCCACAGATACGCAGTATTTT. It yields the protein CASKGGLPTPTDTQYF.